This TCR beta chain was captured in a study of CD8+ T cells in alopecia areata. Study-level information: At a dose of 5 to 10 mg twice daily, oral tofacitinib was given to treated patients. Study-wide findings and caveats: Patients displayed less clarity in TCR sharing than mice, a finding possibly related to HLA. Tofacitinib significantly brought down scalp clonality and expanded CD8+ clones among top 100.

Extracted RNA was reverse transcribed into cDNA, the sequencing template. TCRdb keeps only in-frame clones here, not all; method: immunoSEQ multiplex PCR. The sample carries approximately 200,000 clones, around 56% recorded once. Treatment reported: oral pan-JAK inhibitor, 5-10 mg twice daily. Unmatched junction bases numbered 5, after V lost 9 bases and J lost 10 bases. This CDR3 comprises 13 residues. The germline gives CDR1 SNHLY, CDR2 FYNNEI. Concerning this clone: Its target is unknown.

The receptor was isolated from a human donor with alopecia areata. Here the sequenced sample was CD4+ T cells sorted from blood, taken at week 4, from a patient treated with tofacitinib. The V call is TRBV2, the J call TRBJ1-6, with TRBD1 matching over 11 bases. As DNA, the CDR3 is TGTGCCAGATGGACAGGGGGCTTATCACCCCTCCACTTT. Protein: CARWTGGLSPLHF.